This entry lists 17 T cell receptor beta chains sequenced from one sample in a study of spatial heterogeneity in lung cancer (dated by TCRdb to about 2019). Summary of the overall study and its limitations: The tumor nonsynonymous mutation count correlated with the number of expanded intratumoral alpha and beta TCRs.

Library prep was done by 5' RACE. Sequenced using a NextSeq 500. The public reads were run again by TCRdb, first through fastp at Q25 and then through MiXCR, and only productive beta chains were kept. Merged by CDR3 protein, the rows form single entries marked with the most common genes and DNA. This sample holds around 20,000 distinct CDR3 sequences; approximately 2.5% were observed only once. Of the sample, 7% to 9.5% falls within the top ten clones. The sample's time point, from its label and the paper: sample taken at primary tumor resection. These receptors have no known antigen. Here the sequenced sample was lung tumor tissue, taken at surgery. The receptors originated from a male donor with early-stage non-small cell lung cancer.

This clonotype was observed at least ten times. The chain links TRBV28 to TRBJ1-3; possible D gene TRBD1, 5 bases. Looked up from germline, CDR1 is MDHEN and CDR2 is SYDVKM. The CDR3 is 17 residues long. V lost 2 bases to trimming and J lost 0 bases, with 14 bases between them. CDR3 protein: CASSLGQGLYSGNTIYF. The CDR3 DNA sequence: TGTGCCAGCAGTTTAGGCCAGGGCTTATACTCTGGAAACACCATATATTTT.

This clonotype was seen many times. The chain joins TRBV29-1 to TRBJ2-5; TRBD1 might be the D (5 bases). CDR3 length: 13 residues. The germline gives CDR1 SQVTM, CDR2 ANQGSEA. Trimming took 4 bases from V and 3 from J, leaving 12 bases between them. This CDR3 reads CSVGRSREETQYF. The CDR3 DNA reads as TGCAGCGTTGGTAGAAGCAGGGAAGAGACCCAGTACTTC.

This clonotype was recorded many times. The chain employs TRBV7-2 and TRBJ2-7; D is unresolved. Germline CDR1 SGHTA, CDR2 FQGNSA. CDR3 length: 13 amino acids. V lost 6 bases, J lost 4 bases, and 13 bases lay in between. The CDR3 reads CASSYSMGYEQYF. The CDR3 bases are TGTGCCAGCAGTTACAGTATGGGGTACGAGCAGTACTTC.

There are many counts of this clonotype. V gene TRBV5-1 combines with J gene TRBJ2-2, with TRBD2 matching over 10 bases. V lost 3 bases to trimming and J lost 3 bases; unmatched junction nucleotides: 8. This CDR3 has 17 amino acids. Germline-derived CDR1 and CDR2 are SGHRS and YFSETQ. The CDR3 DNA follows: TGCGCCAGCAGCTCGGTGCCAGCGGGAGGGTACACCGGGGAGCTGTTTTTT. It codes for CASSSVPAGGYTGELFF.

This clonotype was detected a few times. The V call is TRBV7-9, the J call TRBJ2-7; 8 positions agree with TRBD2. V dropped 5 bases and J dropped 5; count of bases not matched to a gene: 11. This CDR3 has 15 amino acids. The germline CDR1 and CDR2 sequences are SEHNR and FQNEAQ (reference sequence). CDR3 protein: CASSLQAIGGDEQYF. CDR3 DNA sequence: TGTGCCAGCAGCCTGCAAGCCATCGGGGGGGACGAGCAGTACTTC.

The table lists this clonotype with many counts. The chain combines TRBV7-9 with TRBJ2-7; either TRBD1 or TRBD2 may supply D (5 bases each). The germline V gene has CDR1 SEHNR and CDR2 FQNEAQ (reference sequence). Trimming cost V 5 bases and J 0 bases, with 20 bases left between them. This CDR3 has 17 residues. The CDR3 region is CASSLGVPGPHSYEQYF. The CDR3 coding sequence is TGTGCCAGCAGCCTAGGAGTCCCGGGACCTCACTCCTACGAGCAGTACTTC.

This clonotype was found many times. One end of the junction does not line up with germline, which may come from a read error. As DNA, the CDR3 is TGTGCCAGCAGTGACTCGGGACTACTTAACTCCTACGAGCAGTACTTC. Amino acids: CASSDSGLLNSYEQYF. The chain links TRBV6-6 to TRBJ2-7, with 7 bases aligning to TRBD2. Germline values: CDR1 MNHNY, CDR2 SVGAGI (reference sequence). This CDR3 contains 16 residues.

This clonotype was observed many times. The chain uses TRBV5-1 and TRBJ1-1; the D is unclear. Trimming left V 0 bases short and J 8 bases short, with 14 bases between. CDR1 SGHRS and CDR2 YFSETQ come from the germline V gene. The length of the CDR3 is 14 residues. The CDR3 reads CASSLAWQAEEAFF. As DNA, the CDR3 is TGCGCCAGCAGCTTGGCTTGGCAGGCAGAAGAAGCTTTCTTT.

This clonotype was seen ten or more times. This chain connects TRBV7-9 to TRBJ2-1; 12 bases align to TRBD1. V dropped 4 bases and J dropped 0; count of bases not matched to a gene: 1. Germline V gene sequence: CDR1 SEHNR, CDR2 FQNEAQ (reference sequence). CDR3 length equals 16 residues. The CDR3 region is CASSSGQGASYNEQFF. As DNA, the CDR3 is TGTGCCAGCAGCTCGGGACAGGGGGCCTCCTACAATGAGCAGTTCTTC.

This clonotype appeared many times. The chain uses TRBV25-1 and TRBJ2-7; unclear D gene. Trimming removed 10 bases from V and 3 bases from J, with 10 bases in between. Per the germline V gene, CDR1 is MGHDK and CDR2 is SYGVNS. CDR3 length equals 11 residues. CDR3 sequence (DNA): TGTGCCACCAGCCGACTCTACGAGCAGTACTTC. Residues: CATSRLYEQYF.

This clonotype was observed at least ten times. CDR3 in amino acids: CASSLEGEGGYTF. The CDR3 DNA is TGTGCCAGCAGCTTAGAGGGGGAAGGTGGCTACACCTTC. The rearrangement links TRBV11-2 to TRBJ1-2, with D possibly being TRBD1 (5 bases). The CDR3 totals 13 residues. Per germline, CDR1 SGHAT and CDR2 FQNNGV. The V and J ends lost 0 bases and 7 bases respectively, with 9 bases between them.

This clonotype was recorded many times. This chain joins TRBV7-3 and TRBJ2-2; TRBD2 matches at 9 bases. The CDR3 spans 18 residues. CDR1 is SGHTA, CDR2 FQGTGA, per germline. V lost 5 bases, J lost 2 bases, and 12 bases stayed unmatched. The CDR3 sequence is CASSPHRAGGFNTGELFF. The DNA for the CDR3 is TGTGCCAGCAGCCCCCACAGAGCGGGAGGATTTAACACCGGGGAGCTGTTTTTT.

In its sample, this clonotype was seen many times. This chain connects TRBV9 to TRBJ1-5; weak D call: TRBD1 (6 bases). The CDR3 contains 15 residues. CDR1 and CDR2 from the germline V gene are SGDLS and YYNGEE. V lost 3 bases and J lost 1, with 11 bases in between. The DNA for the CDR3 is TGTGCCAGCAGCGCCGCTGGACAGAGCAATCAGCCCCAGCATTTT. Its translation: CASSAAGQSNQPQHF.

This clonotype was counted many times. This sequence joins TRBV27 and TRBJ1-1, with TRBD1 as a possible D gene (6 bases). Between the trimmed V and J ends, which lost 3 bases and 5 bases, there was a span of 16 bases. CDR3 size: 15 residues. CDR1 MNHEY and CDR2 SMNVEV come from the germline V gene (reference sequence). The CDR3: CASSFYVGGGTEAFF. The CDR3 bases are TGTGCCAGCAGTTTCTACGTAGGGGGAGGGACTGAAGCTTTCTTT.

This clonotype was found many times. J is TRBJ1-2 and V is TRBV15, with D possibly TRBD1 on 5 matching bases. This CDR3 has 13 amino acids. In germline, CDR1 is LNHNV, CDR2 YYDKDF (reference sequence). The germline V and J ends were trimmed by 5 bases and 7 bases, with 14 bases remaining between them. CDR3 residues: CATSSRGGGGYTF. Written as DNA, the CDR3 is TGTGCCACCAGCTCGCGGGGGGGAGGTGGCTACACCTTC. The entire variable domain, with the rest obtained from reference TRBV15 and TRBJ1-2, is as follows: DAMVIQNPRYQVTQFGKPVTLSCSQTLNHNVMYWYQQKSSQAPKLLFHYYDKDFNNEADTPDNFQSRRPNTSFCFLDIRSPGLGDTAMYLCATSSRGGGGYTFGSGTRLTVV.

The table lists this clonotype with many counts. The V call is TRBV18, the J call TRBJ1-6, with 7 bases that match TRBD1. The CDR3 spans 16 residues. V was pared by 2 bases and J by 5 bases, with 6 bases of the junction left unmatched. CDR1 and CDR2 from the germline V gene are KGHSH and LQKENI. CDR3 sequence (DNA): TGTGCCAGCTCACCAGCGACAGGGAAAAATAATTCACCCCTCCACTTT. The encoded protein is CASSPATGKNNSPLHF.

Many counts were recorded for this clonotype. This sequence joins TRBV6-1 and TRBJ1-1; tentatively, D is TRBD1 (6 bases). There are 13 residues in the CDR3. V was shortened by 6 bases and J by 3 bases, with 11 bases between the two germline ends. Germline-derived CDR1 and CDR2 are MNHNS and SASEGT. The CDR3 DNA is TGTGCCAGCAGCTTCAACAGGGACACTGAAGCTTTCTTT. Its translation: CASSFNRDTEAFF.